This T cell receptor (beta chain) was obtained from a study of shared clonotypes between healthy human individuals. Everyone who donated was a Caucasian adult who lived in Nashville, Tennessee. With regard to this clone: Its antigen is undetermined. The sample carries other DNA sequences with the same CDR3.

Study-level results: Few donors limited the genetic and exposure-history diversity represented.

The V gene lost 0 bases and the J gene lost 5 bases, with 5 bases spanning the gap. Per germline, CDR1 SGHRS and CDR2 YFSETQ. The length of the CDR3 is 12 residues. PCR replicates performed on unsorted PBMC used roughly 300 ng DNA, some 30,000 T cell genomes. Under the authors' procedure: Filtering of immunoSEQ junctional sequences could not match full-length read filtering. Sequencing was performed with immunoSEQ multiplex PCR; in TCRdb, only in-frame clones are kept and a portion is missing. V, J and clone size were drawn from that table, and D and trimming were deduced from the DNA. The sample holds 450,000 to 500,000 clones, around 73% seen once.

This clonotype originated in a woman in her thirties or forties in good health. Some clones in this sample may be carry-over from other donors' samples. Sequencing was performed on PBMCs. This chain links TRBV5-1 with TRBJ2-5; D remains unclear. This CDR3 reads CASSLAGETQYF. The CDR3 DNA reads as TGCGCCAGCAGCTTGGCTGGGGAGACCCAGTACTTC.